These 32 T cell receptor beta chains were all obtained from the same sample, sequenced in a study of cytomegalovirus exposure and HLA in healthy donors. Primers: 60 Vbeta forward and 13 Jbeta reverse. Clones were sequenced by immunoSEQ multiplex PCR, and TCRdb holds only the in-frame ones, with some missing. The sample holds fewer than 150,000 clones, around 77% seen once. Sequencing used PBMCs. The receptors derive from a man younger than 45 in good health and CMV-seronegative.

The rearrangement links TRBV18 to TRBJ2-3, with D uncertain. Germline V gives CDR1 KGHSH, CDR2 LQKENI. V was trimmed by 6 bases and J by 4 bases, leaving 17 bases between them. This CDR3 has 15 residues. This chain's CDR3 is CASSMTAWSADTQYF. In DNA, the CDR3 is TGTGCCAGCTCTATGACGGCCTGGAGCGCAGATACGCAGTATTTT.

The chain couples TRBV7-6 to TRBJ2-1, with 8 bases matching TRBD2. CDR1 and CDR2 (germline): SGHVS, FNYEAQ. V dropped 0 bases and J dropped 2; count of bases not matched to a gene: 0. This CDR3 spans 15 amino acids. Here the CDR3 DNA reads TGTGCCAGCAGCTTAGCTAGCGGGACCTACAATGAGCAGTTCTTC. Amino acid sequence: CASSLASGTYNEQFF.

The table lists this clone with a few counts. The chain is built from TRBV18 and TRBJ2-1; TRBD2 agrees at 9 bases. This CDR3 spans 17 amino acids. V shed 2 bases, J shed 8 bases, and the junction held 13 bases outside the gene matches. The germline V gene encodes CDR1 KGHSH and CDR2 LQKENI. The CDR3: CASSPAPGLATVDEQFF. For the CDR3, the DNA is TGTGCCAGCTCACCAGCACCGGGACTAGCTACAGTCGATGAGCAGTTCTTC. The whole variable domain, remainder taken from reference TRBV18 and TRBJ2-1, is NAGVMQNPRHLVRRRGQEARLRCSPMKGHSHVYWYRQLPEEGLKFMVYLQKENIIDESGMPKERFSAEFPKEGPSILRIQQVVRGDSAAYFCASSPAPGLATVDEQFFGPGTRLTVL.

The gene calls are TRBV19 and TRBJ2-1, with 7 bases aligning to TRBD1. The CDR3 covers 14 residues. Germline V gene lookup returns CDR1 LNHDA and CDR2 SQIVND (reference sequence). The ends lost 5 bases at V and 4 bases at J; junction bases unmatched: 5. CDR3 nucleotides: TGTGCCAGTAGTGTCAGGGGGTTGTACAATGAGCAGTTCTTC. This sequence encodes CASSVRGLYNEQFF.

The gene calls are TRBV30 and TRBJ1-1; TRBD1 agrees at 8 bases. After removal of 2 bases from V and 6 bases from J, the junction contained 8 bases not matched to a gene. CDR1 and CDR2 from the germline V gene are GTSNPN and SVGIG (reference sequence). CDR3 length equals 14 residues. The CDR3, as DNA: TGTGCCTGGAGTTCTGGGCAGGGGGCCTCTGAAGCTTTCTTT. Its translation is CAWSSGQGASEAFF.

The chain carries TRBV6-1 and TRBJ2-1, with TRBD2 identical over 11 bases. This CDR3 has 15 residues. Germline V gives CDR1 MNHNS, CDR2 SASEGT. Trimming removed 7 bases from V and 4 bases from J; junction bases left unmatched: 6. The CDR3 bases are TGTGCCAGCACCCTGACTAGCGGGGAATACAATGAGCAGTTCTTC. This translates into CASTLTSGEYNEQFF.

This chain joins TRBV10-2 and TRBJ2-7; weak D call: TRBD2 (5 bases). The V gene lost 0 bases and the J gene lost 7 bases, with 22 bases spanning the gap. The CDR3 is made up of 17 amino acids. From germline, CDR1 is WSHSY and CDR2 SAAADI. CDR3 residues: CASSESTGLGGGREQYF. CDR3 coding DNA: TGCGCCAGCAGTGAGTCGACGGGGTTGGGCGGCGGTAGGGAGCAGTACTTC.

The chain couples TRBV18 to TRBJ2-7; perhaps TRBD2 as D (6 bases). V was shortened by 3 bases and J by 3 bases, with 12 bases between the two germline ends. The germline V gene has CDR1 KGHSH and CDR2 LQKENI. The CDR3 has 14 amino acids. This CDR3 reads CASSPTIGGYEQYF. In nucleotides, the CDR3 is TGTGCCAGCTCACCGACCATCGGGGGCTACGAGCAGTACTTC.

The chain is built from TRBV28 and TRBJ1-4; 10 bases agree with TRBD1. Unmatched junction bases numbered 6, after V lost 5 bases and J lost 0 bases. Germline CDR1 MDHEN, CDR2 SYDVKM. This CDR3 region has 17 residues. CDR3 residues: CASSGQGVRATNEKLFF. The CDR3 coding sequence is TGTGCCAGCAGTGGACAGGGGGTAAGGGCAACTAATGAAAAACTGTTTTTT.

This chain connects TRBV9 to TRBJ2-3; the match to TRBD2 covers 12 bases. Germline-derived CDR1 and CDR2 are SGDLS and YYNGEE. Trimming took 3 bases from V and 7 from J; bases not matched to a gene: 12. The CDR3 spans 17 residues. CDR3 loop: CASSGTSGMGPVNTQYF. The CDR3 region has the DNA TGTGCCAGCAGCGGGACTAGCGGGATGGGGCCAGTTAATACGCAGTATTTT.

The rearrangement links TRBV6-1 to TRBJ2-7; 7 bases agree with TRBD1. The V gene's germline CDR1 is MNHNS and CDR2 SASEGT. The CDR3 extends over 15 amino acids. The trim removed 4 bases at V and 0 bases at J, leaving 6 bases unmatched. CDR3 in DNA: TGTGCCAGCAGTGCGCGAGGGGGCGACTCCTACGAGCAGTACTTC. Translating it yields CASSARGGDSYEQYF.

This clone has just one count. The chain joins TRBV9 to TRBJ2-2; D is ambiguous. The CDR3 loop spans 15 amino acids. Deletions cut 3 bases from V and 1 base from J, with 10 bases between. Germline lookup yields CDR1 SGDLS and CDR2 YYNGEE. The CDR3, as DNA: TGTGCCAGCAGCGACTCCCTAGGGAACACCGGGGAGCTGTTTTTT. Encoded protein: CASSDSLGNTGELFF.

The chain has TRBV18 and TRBJ2-5, with 11 bases matching TRBD2. The CDR3 is made up of 15 amino acids. Germline CDR1 and CDR2: KGHSH and LQKENI. Trimming took 6 bases from V and 3 from J; bases not matched to a gene: 6. The CDR3 coding sequence is TGTGCCAGCTCGACGACTAGCGGGGACAAAGAGACCCAGTACTTC. Translation gives CASSTTSGDKETQYF. The complete variable domain, with remaining parts taken from reference TRBV18 and TRBJ2-5, reads NAGVMQNPRHLVRRRGQEARLRCSPMKGHSHVYWYRQLPEEGLKFMVYLQKENIIDESGMPKERFSAEFPKEGPSILRIQQVVRGDSAAYFCASSTTSGDKETQYFGPGTRLLVL.

Only a few counts were recorded for this clone. The chain joins TRBV6-5 to TRBJ2-6; no definite D call. The ends were cut back, 6 bases at V and 3 bases at J, with 6 bases in the middle. CDR3 length: 13 residues. The germline CDR1 and CDR2 sequences are MNHEY and SVGAGI. The CDR3 coding sequence is TGTGCCAGCAGCCACAATGGGGCCAACGTCCTGACTTTC. Translated: CASSHNGANVLTF.

The gene calls are TRBV5-6 and TRBJ1-2; D is possibly TRBD1 (5 bases). The V end was cut by 3 bases, the J end by 0 bases, with 9 bases between. Germline CDR1 SGHDT, CDR2 YYEEEE. The CDR3 runs 14 residues. CDR3: CASSSTAPNYGYTF. CDR3 in DNA: TGTGCCAGCAGCTCGACAGCTCCTAACTATGGCTACACCTTC.

In its sample, this clone was seen a few times. The genes are TRBV19 and TRBJ1-4; 8 nucleotides align to TRBD1. The V gene end was trimmed by 2 bases and the J gene end by 7 bases; junction bases not matched to a gene: 12. CDR3 size: 17 residues. The germline V gene has CDR1 LNHDA and CDR2 SQIVND (reference sequence). CDR3 nucleotides: TGTGCCAGTAGTATAACGGCCGACAGGGGTTTAGGTGAAAAACTGTTTTTT. As protein: CASSITADRGLGEKLFF.

J is TRBJ1-3 and V is TRBV2; a weak D match, TRBD1 (5 bases). Germline V lookup: CDR1 SNHLY, CDR2 FYNNEI. Trimming took 7 bases from V and 6 from J, leaving 19 bases between them. The CDR3 is 15 residues long. The CDR3 DNA sequence: TGTGCCAGCATGGGGGACGGGACTCCAGAAAACACCATATATTTT. Translated, it gives CASMGDGTPENTIYF.

The J gene is TRBJ2-7, the V gene TRBV7-6, with TRBD2 matching 12 bases. Germline CDR1 SGHVS, CDR2 FNYEAQ. V dropped 3 bases and J dropped 6; count of bases not matched to a gene: 15. The CDR3 length is 18 residues. In DNA, the CDR3 is TGTGCCAGCAGCTTGTTGGGTATGACTAGCGGGAGAGAGAGCGAGCAGTACTTC. Translation: CASSLLGMTSGRESEQYF.

The chain employs TRBV4-1 and TRBJ2-2; 8 bases map to TRBD1. The ends lost 2 bases at V and 7 bases at J; junction bases unmatched: 9. Germline CDR1 reads MGHRA; CDR2 reads YSYEKL. There are 16 residues in the CDR3. CDR3 sequence reads: CASSQKGTGSGGELFF. The CDR3 coding sequence is TGCGCCAGCAGCCAAAAGGGGACAGGTTCGGGCGGGGAGCTGTTTTTT.

The gene calls are TRBV30 and TRBJ2-3; TRBD2 agrees at 7 bases. Germline lookup yields CDR1 GTSNPN and CDR2 SVGIG (reference sequence). Losses at the gene ends were 8 bases for V and 2 bases for J; bases not matched to a gene: 10. The CDR3 is made up of 14 amino acids. The CDR3 sequence: CALGTGTITDTQYF. In DNA form, the CDR3 reads TGTGCCCTCGGGACCGGGACTATCACAGATACGCAGTATTTT.

V gene TRBV10-3 combines with J gene TRBJ1-5; no clear D. The CDR3 is 14 amino acids. Germline V gene lookup returns CDR1 ENHRY and CDR2 SYGVKD. Trimming cost V 6 bases and J 0 bases, with 9 bases left between them. The CDR3 here is CAISGRDSNQPQHF. DNA of the CDR3: TGTGCCATCAGCGGCCGGGATAGCAATCAGCCCCAGCATTTT.

This clone has just a few counts. V is TRBV5-1 and J is TRBJ2-1, with 9 positions matching TRBD2. The CDR3 loop spans 15 amino acids. J was trimmed by 6 bases and V by 4 bases; bases with no gene match: 8. Germline-derived CDR1 and CDR2 are SGHRS and YFSETQ. CDR3 in amino acids: CASSPLAGEVNEQFF. CDR3 DNA sequence: TGCGCCAGCAGCCCTTTAGCGGGAGAGGTCAATGAGCAGTTCTTC.

The chain recombines TRBV9 with TRBJ2-5; 14 positions match TRBD2. The CDR3 runs to 17 residues. The ends lost 0 bases at V and 5 bases at J; junction bases unmatched: 6. Germline assignment: CDR1 SGDLS and CDR2 YYNGEE. CDR3 protein: CASSVGGLAGEGETQYF. CDR3 DNA sequence: TGTGCCAGCAGCGTAGGGGGACTAGCGGGAGAAGGGGAGACCCAGTACTTC.

The chain employs TRBV6-5 and TRBJ1-2, with 7 bases fitting TRBD1. Germline CDR1 MNHEY, CDR2 SVGAGI. The CDR3 is 15 residues long. With 0 bases clipped from V and 3 bases from J, the junction kept 4 bases outside the gene matches. CDR3 residues: CASSYSTGQHYGYTF. CDR3 DNA: TGTGCCAGCAGTTACTCAACGGGACAGCACTATGGCTACACCTTC.

The rearrangement links TRBV28 to TRBJ2-1; 10 bases match TRBD2. This CDR3 has 15 residues. Germline V gives CDR1 MDHEN, CDR2 SYDVKM. Losses at the gene ends were 6 bases for V and 7 bases for J; bases not matched to a gene: 9. Here the CDR3 reads CASRPSAGGGNEQFF. CDR3 DNA: TGTGCCAGCAGACCCTCAGCGGGAGGGGGTAATGAGCAGTTCTTC.

Here the CDR3 reads CASSLDRWGTEAFF. The CDR3 DNA reads as TGTGCCAGCAGCCTGGACAGGTGGGGCACTGAAGCTTTCTTT. This chain uses TRBV5-8 with TRBJ1-1, with 7 bases fitting TRBD1. After removal of 4 bases from V and 4 bases from J, the junction contained 7 bases not matched to a gene. Germline loops: CDR1 SGHTS, CDR2 YDEGEE. The length of the CDR3 is 14 residues.

The CDR3 loop reads CASSVIAGGDTQYF. In DNA, the CDR3 is TGTGCCAGCAGCGTGATAGCGGGAGGGGATACGCAGTATTTT. The rearrangement links TRBV9 to TRBJ2-3; TRBD2 aligns across 11 bases. V lost 2 bases to trimming and J lost 6 bases; unmatched junction nucleotides: 2. Per germline, CDR1 SGDLS and CDR2 YYNGEE. The CDR3 spans 14 residues.

The chain joins TRBV19 to TRBJ2-7; D remains unclear. With 0 bases removed from V and 5 bases from J, the gap between germline ends came to 5 bases. Germline assignment: CDR1 LNHDA and CDR2 SQIVND (reference sequence). The CDR3 has 12 residues. The CDR3 protein is CASSIDSHEQYF. The CDR3 DNA reads TGTGCCAGTAGTATAGATAGTCACGAGCAGTACTTC.

This chain connects TRBV6-1 to TRBJ2-3; 9 bases are a match to TRBD2. Germline assignment: CDR1 MNHNS and CDR2 SASEGT. This CDR3 has 15 residues. Trimming at V came to 6 bases and at J to 2 bases, leaving 6 bases not matched to a gene. CDR3 nucleotide sequence: TGTGCCAGCAGAGGTGCTAGCGGGAACACAGATACGCAGTATTTT. Translated: CASRGASGNTDTQYF.

The V and J genes are TRBV2 and TRBJ1-1; 9 bases align to TRBD1. Trimming took 7 bases from V and 5 from J; bases not matched to a gene: 8. The germline CDR1 and CDR2 sequences are SNHLY and FYNNEI. This CDR3 has 14 residues. CDR3 loop: CASTVQGAITEAFF. For the CDR3, the DNA is TGTGCCAGCACTGTACAGGGGGCGATAACTGAAGCTTTCTTT.

This clone was observed once. Sequence at one end of the junction differs from germline and may be a read error. V and J are TRBV10-3 and TRBJ2-3; 10 positions match TRBD2. Germline CDR1 is ENHRY and CDR2 is SYGVKD. This CDR3 comprises 15 residues. DNA for the CDR3: TGTGCCATCAGTGAGATGGCTAGCGGGAGTGGAAGTTTGGATTTT. Protein: CAISEMASGSGSLDF.

This rearrangement joins TRBV10-1 to TRBJ1-1; perhaps TRBD1 as D (6 bases). The CDR3 has 14 amino acids. Trimming removed 3 bases at V and 4 bases at J, with 12 bases between. Germline CDR1 WNHNN, CDR2 SYGVQD (reference sequence). CDR3 residues: CASSEGGDGTEAFF. CDR3 in DNA: TGCGCCAGCAGTGAAGGGGGAGACGGCACTGAAGCTTTCTTT.